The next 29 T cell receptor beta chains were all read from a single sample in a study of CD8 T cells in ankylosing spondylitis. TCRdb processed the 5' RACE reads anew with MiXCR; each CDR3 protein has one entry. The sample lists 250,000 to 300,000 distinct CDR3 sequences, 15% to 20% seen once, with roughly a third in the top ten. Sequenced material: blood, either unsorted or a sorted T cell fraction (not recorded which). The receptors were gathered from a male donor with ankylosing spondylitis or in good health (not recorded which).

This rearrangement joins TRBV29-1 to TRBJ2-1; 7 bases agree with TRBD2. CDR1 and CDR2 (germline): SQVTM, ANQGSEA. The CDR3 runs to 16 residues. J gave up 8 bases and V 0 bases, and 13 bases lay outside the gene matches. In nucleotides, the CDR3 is TGCAGCGTTGAAGATCCCAAAGCGGGAAGTATCTATGAGCAGTTCTTC. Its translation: CSVEDPKAGSIYEQFF.

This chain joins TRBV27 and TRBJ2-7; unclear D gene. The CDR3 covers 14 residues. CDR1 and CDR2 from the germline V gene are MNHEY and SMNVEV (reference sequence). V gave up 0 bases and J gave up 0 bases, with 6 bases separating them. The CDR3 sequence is CASSLSSSSYEQYF. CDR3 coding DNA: TGTGCCAGCAGTTTATCCTCCAGCTCCTACGAGCAGTACTTC.

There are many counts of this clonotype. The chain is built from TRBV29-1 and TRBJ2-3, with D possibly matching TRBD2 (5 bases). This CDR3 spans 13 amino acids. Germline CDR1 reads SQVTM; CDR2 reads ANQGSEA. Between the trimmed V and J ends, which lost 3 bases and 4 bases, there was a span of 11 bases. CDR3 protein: CSVDSGGPDTQYF. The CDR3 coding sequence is TGCAGCGTTGATTCAGGAGGCCCAGATACGCAGTATTTT.

Here the CDR3 reads CAIRPVAVETQYF. CDR3 DNA: TGTGCCATCAGGCCCGTCGCTGTAGAAACGCAGTATTTT. The chain combines TRBV10-3 with TRBJ2-3; D unresolved. Germline V gene lookup returns CDR1 ENHRY and CDR2 SYGVKD. V was clipped by 6 bases and J by 9 bases, with 16 bases between them. The CDR3 has 13 residues.

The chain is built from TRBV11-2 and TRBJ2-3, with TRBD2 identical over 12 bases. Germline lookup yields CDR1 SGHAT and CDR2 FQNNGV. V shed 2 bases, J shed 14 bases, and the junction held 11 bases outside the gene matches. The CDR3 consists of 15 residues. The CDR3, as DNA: TGTGCCAGCAGCTTATCGCCTAGCGGGAGGGACAGGGGGTATTTT. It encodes CASSLSPSGRDRGYF.

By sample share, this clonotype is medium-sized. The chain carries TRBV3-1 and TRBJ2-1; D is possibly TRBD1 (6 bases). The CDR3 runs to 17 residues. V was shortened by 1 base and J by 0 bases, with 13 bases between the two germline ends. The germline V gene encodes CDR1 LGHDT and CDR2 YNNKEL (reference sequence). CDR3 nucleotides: TGTGCCAGCAGCCAAGCAGGGGTTGTCATCTCCTACAATGAGCAGTTCTTC. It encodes CASSQAGVVISYNEQFF.

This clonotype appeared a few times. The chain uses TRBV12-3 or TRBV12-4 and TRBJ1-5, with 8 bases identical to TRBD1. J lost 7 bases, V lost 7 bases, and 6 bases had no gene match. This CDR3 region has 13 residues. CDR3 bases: TGTGCCAGCACTCAGGGGGCATGGCAGCCCCAGCATTTT. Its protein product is CASTQGAWQPQHF.

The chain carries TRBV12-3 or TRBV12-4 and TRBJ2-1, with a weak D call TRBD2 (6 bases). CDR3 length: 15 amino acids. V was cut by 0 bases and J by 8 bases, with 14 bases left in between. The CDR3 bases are TGTGCCAGCAGTTTAGCGTCGGGACTGGGCTATGAGCAGTTCTTC. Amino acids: CASSLASGLGYEQFF.

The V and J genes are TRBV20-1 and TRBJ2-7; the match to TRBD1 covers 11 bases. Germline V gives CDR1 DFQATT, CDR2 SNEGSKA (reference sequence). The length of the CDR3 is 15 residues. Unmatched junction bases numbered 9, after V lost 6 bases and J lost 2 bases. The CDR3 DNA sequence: TGCAGTGCAGAAGGACAGGGGGCGATAACCTACGAGCAGTACTTC. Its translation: CSAEGQGAITYEQYF.

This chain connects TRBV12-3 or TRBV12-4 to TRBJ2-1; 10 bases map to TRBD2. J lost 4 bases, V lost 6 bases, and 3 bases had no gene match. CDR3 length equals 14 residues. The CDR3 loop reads CASSSSGGYNEQFF. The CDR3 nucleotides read TGTGCCAGCAGCTCTAGCGGGGGTTACAATGAGCAGTTCTTC.

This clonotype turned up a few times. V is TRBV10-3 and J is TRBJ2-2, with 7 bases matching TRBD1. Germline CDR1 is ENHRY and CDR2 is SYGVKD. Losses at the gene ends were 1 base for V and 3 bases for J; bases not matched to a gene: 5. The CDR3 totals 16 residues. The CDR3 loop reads CAISEFKDRYTGELFF. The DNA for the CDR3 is TGTGCCATCAGTGAGTTTAAGGACAGGTACACCGGGGAGCTGTTTTTT.

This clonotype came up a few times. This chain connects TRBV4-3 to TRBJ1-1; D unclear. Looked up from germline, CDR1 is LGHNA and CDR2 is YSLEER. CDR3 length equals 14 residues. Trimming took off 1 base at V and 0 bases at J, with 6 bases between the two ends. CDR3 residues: CASSQARLNTEAFF. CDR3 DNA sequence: TGCGCCAGCAGCCAAGCTCGCCTGAACACTGAAGCTTTCTTT.

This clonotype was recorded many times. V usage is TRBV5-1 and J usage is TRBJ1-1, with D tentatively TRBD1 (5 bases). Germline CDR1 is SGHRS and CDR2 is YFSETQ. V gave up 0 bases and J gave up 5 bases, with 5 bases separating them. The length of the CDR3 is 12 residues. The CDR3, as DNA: TGCGCCAGCAGCTTGGAGGGGACTGAAGCTTTCTTT. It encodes CASSLEGTEAFF.

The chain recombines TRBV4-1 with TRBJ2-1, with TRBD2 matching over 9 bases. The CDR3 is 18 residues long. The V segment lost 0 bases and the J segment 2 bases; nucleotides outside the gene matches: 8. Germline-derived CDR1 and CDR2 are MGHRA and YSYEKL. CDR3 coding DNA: TGCGCCAGCAGCCAAGATCACTGGGCGGGAGGGCCCTACAATGAGCAGTTCTTC. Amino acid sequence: CASSQDHWAGGPYNEQFF.

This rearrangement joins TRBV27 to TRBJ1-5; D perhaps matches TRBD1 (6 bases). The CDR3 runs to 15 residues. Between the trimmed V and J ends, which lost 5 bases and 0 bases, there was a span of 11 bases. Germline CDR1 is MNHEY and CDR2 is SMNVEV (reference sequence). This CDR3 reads CASSPDSNSNQPQHF. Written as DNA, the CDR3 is TGTGCCAGCAGTCCGGACAGTAATAGCAATCAGCCCCAGCATTTT.

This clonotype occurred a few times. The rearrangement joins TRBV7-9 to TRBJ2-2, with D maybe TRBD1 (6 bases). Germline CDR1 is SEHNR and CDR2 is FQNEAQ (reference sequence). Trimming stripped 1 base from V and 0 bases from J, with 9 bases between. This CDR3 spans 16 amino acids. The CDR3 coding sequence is TGTGCCAGCAGCTTAGGCACAGGGACGAACACCGGGGAGCTGTTTTTT. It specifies CASSLGTGTNTGELFF.

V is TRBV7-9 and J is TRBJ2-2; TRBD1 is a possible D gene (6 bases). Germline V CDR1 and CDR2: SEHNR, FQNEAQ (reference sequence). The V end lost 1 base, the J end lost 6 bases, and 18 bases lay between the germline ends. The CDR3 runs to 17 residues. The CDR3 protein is CASSLELQGSISGELFF. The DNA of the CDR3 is TGTGCCAGCAGCTTAGAGTTGCAGGGGAGCATTTCCGGGGAGCTGTTTTTT.

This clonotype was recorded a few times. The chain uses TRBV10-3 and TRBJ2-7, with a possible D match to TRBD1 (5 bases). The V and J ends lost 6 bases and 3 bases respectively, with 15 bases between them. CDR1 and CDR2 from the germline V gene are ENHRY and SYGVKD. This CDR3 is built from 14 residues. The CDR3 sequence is CAIRDENRNYEQYF. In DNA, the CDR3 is TGTGCCATCAGGGACGAGAACAGGAACTACGAGCAGTACTTC.

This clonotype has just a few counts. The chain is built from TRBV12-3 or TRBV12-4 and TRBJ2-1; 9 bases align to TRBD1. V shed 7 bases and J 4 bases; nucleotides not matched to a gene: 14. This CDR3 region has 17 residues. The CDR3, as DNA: TGTGCCAGCACCGGCCCCGGAGGGACAGGGCCTTACAATGAGCAGTTCTTC. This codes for CASTGPGGTGPYNEQFF.

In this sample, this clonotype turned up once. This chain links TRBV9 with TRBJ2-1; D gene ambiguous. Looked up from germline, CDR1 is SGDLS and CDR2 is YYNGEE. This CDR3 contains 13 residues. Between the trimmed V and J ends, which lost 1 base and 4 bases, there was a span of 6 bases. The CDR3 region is CASSVSHYNEQFF. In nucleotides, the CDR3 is TGTGCCAGCAGCGTATCTCATTACAATGAGCAGTTCTTC. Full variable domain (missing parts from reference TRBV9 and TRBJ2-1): DSGVTQTPKHLITATGQRVTLRCSPRSGDLSVYWYQQSLDQGLQFLIQYYNGEERAKGNILERFSAQQFPDLHSELNLSSLELGDSALYFCASSVSHYNEQFFGPGTRLTVL.

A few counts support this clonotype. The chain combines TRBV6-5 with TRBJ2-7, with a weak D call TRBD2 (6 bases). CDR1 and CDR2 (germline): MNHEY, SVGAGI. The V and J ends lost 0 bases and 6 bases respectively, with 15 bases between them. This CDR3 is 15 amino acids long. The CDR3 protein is CASSYSAPGSREQYF. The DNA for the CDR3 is TGTGCCAGCAGTTACTCGGCCCCCGGGAGCCGCGAGCAGTACTTC.

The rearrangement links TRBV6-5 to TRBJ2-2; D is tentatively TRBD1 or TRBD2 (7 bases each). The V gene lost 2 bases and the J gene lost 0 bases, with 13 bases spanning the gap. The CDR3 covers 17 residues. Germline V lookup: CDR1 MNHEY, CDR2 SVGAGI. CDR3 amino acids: CASSYGGGTANTGELFF. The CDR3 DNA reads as TGTGCCAGCAGTTACGGGGGGGGGACAGCGAACACCGGGGAGCTGTTTTTT.

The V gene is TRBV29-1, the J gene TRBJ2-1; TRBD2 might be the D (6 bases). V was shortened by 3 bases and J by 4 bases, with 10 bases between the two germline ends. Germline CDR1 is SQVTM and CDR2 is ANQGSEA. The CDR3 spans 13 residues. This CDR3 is CSVETGEYNEQFF. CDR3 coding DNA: TGCAGCGTTGAGACGGGGGAATACAATGAGCAGTTCTTC.

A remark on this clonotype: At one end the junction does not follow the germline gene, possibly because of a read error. DNA of the CDR3: TGTGCCAGCAGTTTTGGGACTAGCGGGTTGAATGAGCACTTCTTC. Its translation is CASSFGTSGLNEHFF. V gene TRBV27 combines with J gene TRBJ2-1; the match to TRBD2 covers 12 bases. Germline CDR1 is MNHEY and CDR2 is SMNVEV (reference sequence). CDR3 length: 15 residues.

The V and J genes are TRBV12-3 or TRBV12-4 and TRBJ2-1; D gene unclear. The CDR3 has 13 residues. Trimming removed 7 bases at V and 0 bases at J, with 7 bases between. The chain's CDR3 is CASKGSSYNEQFF. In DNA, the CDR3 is TGTGCCAGCAAGGGAAGCTCCTACAATGAGCAGTTCTTC.

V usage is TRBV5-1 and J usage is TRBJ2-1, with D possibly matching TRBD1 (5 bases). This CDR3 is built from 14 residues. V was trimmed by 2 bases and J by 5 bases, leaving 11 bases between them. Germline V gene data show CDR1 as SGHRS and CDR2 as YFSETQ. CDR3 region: CASSFRDRHNEQFF. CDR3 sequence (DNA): TGCGCCAGCAGCTTCCGAGACAGACACAATGAGCAGTTCTTC.

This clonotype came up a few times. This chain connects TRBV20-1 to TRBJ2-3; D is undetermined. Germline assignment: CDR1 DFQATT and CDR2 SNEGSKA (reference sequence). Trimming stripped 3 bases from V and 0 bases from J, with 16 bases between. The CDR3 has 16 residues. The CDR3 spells CSARVTDRSSTDTQYF. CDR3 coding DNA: TGCAGTGCTAGGGTTACGGACCGGTCTAGCACAGATACGCAGTATTTT.

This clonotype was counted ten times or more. The CDR3 protein is CSAYDRAHEQYF. In DNA form, the CDR3 reads TGCAGCGCCTACGACAGGGCCCACGAGCAGTACTTC. The genes are TRBV29-1 and TRBJ2-7, with 7 positions matching TRBD1. In germline, CDR1 is SQVTM, CDR2 ANQGSEA. Unmatched junction bases numbered 8, after V lost 7 bases and J lost 5 bases. The CDR3 has 12 residues.

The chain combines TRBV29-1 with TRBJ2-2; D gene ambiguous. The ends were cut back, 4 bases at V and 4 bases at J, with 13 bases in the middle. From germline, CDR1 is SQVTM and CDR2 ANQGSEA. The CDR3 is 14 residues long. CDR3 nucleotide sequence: TGCAGCGTTGGAGATTGGGCTCCCACCGGGGAGCTGTTTTTT. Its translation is CSVGDWAPTGELFF.